This T cell receptor beta chain comes out of a study of response to subunit inactivated influenza vaccine. CDR1 is SGHRS, CDR2 YFSETQ, per germline. With V trimmed by 4 bases and J by 0 bases, 6 bases remained unmatched. CDR3 length: 16 residues. A note on this clonotype: What it binds is unknown.

TCRdb used MiXCR to reprocess the RT-PCR reads, holding one entry per CDR3 protein. The data hold over 650,000 distinct CDR3 sequences, with 15% to 20% observed a single time. Study-level findings and limits: It was suggested by the authors that few new T cells are recruited by each seasonal influenza vaccination.

The material was PBMCs from blood, obtained less than 6 days after vaccination. The V call is TRBV5-1, the J call TRBJ2-3; 9 nucleotides align to TRBD2. This TCR came from a man aged 50 or older who received an inactivated influenza vaccine. CDR3 loop: CASSMSGGTSTDTQYF. In nucleotides, the CDR3 is TGCGCCAGCAGCATGAGCGGGGGGACTAGCACAGATACGCAGTATTTT.